The TCR beta chain under discussion was sequenced for a study of blood T cell repertoires in COVID-19. Study-level information: Sites in the United States, Italy and Spain provided acute and convalescent COVID-19 samples. T cells, B-cell-depleted T cells, or PBMCs provided the cDNA or gDNA that served as material.

The CDR3 consists of 16 residues. V lost 7 bases, J lost 2 bases, and 18 bases lay in between. Germline CDR1 is MDHEN and CDR2 is SYDVKM. Original methodology: By means of reference gene primer amplification, nucleated cell counts were estimated. Repertoires were generated with immunoSEQ multiplex PCR, while TCRdb's copy carries only in-frame clones and drops some. Clonal size and the V and J genes are those of that table, whereas D and trimming came from the DNA. The sample includes approximately 93,000 clones, 72% of them seen just once. The V gene is TRBV28, the J gene TRBJ1-5; weak D call: TRBD1 (5 bases). Sample: peripheral blood. The sequence derives from a woman aged 80 or over with acute or convalescent COVID-19. The CDR3 bases are TGTGCCAGCACCCACTTTGGAGGGGCAGGCAATCAGCCCCAGCATTTT. Translated: CASTHFGGAGNQPQHF.